Sequencing of this T cell receptor beta chain was carried out in a study of T cell responses to AZD1222 COVID-19 vaccine. The wider study: The study pooled second doses at about 4 or about 12 weeks.

Method: immunoSEQ multiplex PCR; TCRdb's copy keeps in-frame clones and lacks some. The profile covers 150,000 to 200,000 clones, with around 90% appearing a single time and about 1.4% taken by the ten largest. Study-level points and caveats: Of the AZD1222 recipients, only five to seven were seropositive at baseline.

The CDR3 runs to 14 residues. Trimming cost V 6 bases and J 2 bases; bases outside gene matches: 6. The germline CDR1 and CDR2 sequences are MDHEN and SYDVKM. In regard to this clone: Its matching antigen is unknown.

The TCR originated in an adult in good health. The chain has TRBV28 and TRBJ2-7, with 8 nucleotides matching TRBD1. The sample in question was peripheral blood, obtained on day 0 of AZD1222 vaccination. CDR3 bases: TGTGCCAGCAGACCCGGGACAGGAACCTACGAGCAGTACTTC. Its translation is CASRPGTGTYEQYF.